A selection of T cell receptor beta chains follows, all from one sample in a study of T cells after yellow fever vaccination. TCRdb processed the 5' RACE reads anew with MiXCR; each CDR3 protein has one entry. The profile shows hundreds of thousands of distinct CDR3 sequences, around a fifth of them singletons. The sequencing used PBMCs, collected more than 20 days after the first yellow fever vaccination. These receptors were taken from a young man who received the YFV17D yellow fever vaccine. Each CDR3 is given with its conserved first and last residue. D genes are given only for firm matches. Only part of the rows carry a size: once, few, many, or a class if the clone is expanded.

j_call v_call d_call clone_size cdr3_nt cdr3_aa
TRBJ1-3 TRBV15 TRBD1 . TGTGCCACCAGCGGGGGACAGGGGGTAGGGAACACCATATATTTT CATSGGQGVGNTIYF
TRBJ2-2 TRBV7-9 . few TGTGCCAGCACCTCCCCCGGCAGGGGGGATCACGGGGAGCTGTTTTTT CASTSPGRGDHGELFF
TRBJ2-7 TRBV7-2 . many TGTGCCAGCAGCTCCGGGTTTGACGAGCAGTACTTC CASSSGFDEQYF
TRBJ1-4 TRBV4-3 . . TGCGCCAGCAGCCATCAACCGGGACCGACGACCTTCAATGAAAAACTGTTTTTT CASSHQPGPTTFNEKLFF
TRBJ2-2 TRBV12-3/TRBV12-4 TRBD2 . TGTGCCAGCAGTTCGACTAGCGGGGGGGCCGAGGGCGGGGAGCTGTTTTTT CASSSTSGGAEGGELFF
TRBJ2-1 TRBV9 . few TGTGCCAGCAGCGGAGGACAGAAACCACTCTCCTACAATGAGCAGTTCTTC CASSGGQKPLSYNEQFF
TRBJ1-2 TRBV5-1 TRBD1 few TGCGCCAGCAAGGGGGACAGGGATGGCTACACCTTC CASKGDRDGYTF
TRBJ2-7 TRBV12-3/TRBV12-4 . . TGTGCCAGCAGTTTGCGGAATTCCTACGAGCAGTACTTC CASSLRNSYEQYF
TRBJ2-1 TRBV5-5 TRBD2 . TGTGCCAGCAGCTCTCCGGGACTAGCGGCTTGGATTGAGCAGTTCTTC CASSSPGLAAWIEQFF
TRBJ2-4 TRBV28 . few TGTGCCAGCAGCCCAACAGGGATCGCCAAAAACATTCAGTACTTC CASSPTGIAKNIQYF
TRBJ1-1 TRBV7-9 . few TGTGCCAGCAGCTTGCTAGGCGGACACTCGAACACTGAAGCTTTCTTT CASSLLGGHSNTEAFF
TRBJ2-3 TRBV5-1 . few TGCGCCAGCATCCCAGGGGGGGCCGTTGGTTTGGATACGCAGTATTTT CASIPGGAVGLDTQYF
TRBJ1-1 TRBV5-1 TRBD1 . TGCGCCAGCAGCTTGGACAGGGGGGGAAACACTGAAGCTTTCTTT CASSLDRGGNTEAFF
TRBJ2-1 TRBV4-3 TRBD2 . TGCGCCAGCAGCCAAATAGTGGGCGGGGGGCGAAAGTTCTTC CASSQIVGGGRKFF
TRBJ2-3 TRBV24-1 . many TGTGCCACCAGTGAGTGGTCAGATACGCAGTATTTT CATSEWSDTQYF
TRBJ2-6 TRBV28 . few TGTGCCAGCCATTCGGATGGCTCTGGGGCCAACGTCCTGACTTTC CASHSDGSGANVLTF
TRBJ1-1 TRBV6-1 . . TGTGCCAGCCGAACCCTCGAGAGCACTGAAGCTTTCTTT CASRTLESTEAFF
TRBJ2-3 TRBV5-1 TRBD1 . TGCGCCAGCAGCGCTGACAGGGGATATCAGTATTTT CASSADRGYQYF
TRBJ2-5 TRBV5-5 TRBD1 . TGTGCCAGCAGCTTTCTGTCTACAGGGGGGGAGACCCAGTACTTC CASSFLSTGGETQYF
TRBJ1-1 TRBV20-1 . few TGCAGTGCTCCCCGTGAGGGGGGCACTGAAGCTTTCTTT CSAPREGGTEAFF
TRBJ2-5 TRBV7-9 . few TGTGCCAGCAGCGAAGATGTCCATCGGGAGACCCAGTACTTC CASSEDVHRETQYF
TRBJ1-2 TRBV5-1 . . TGCGCCAGTAGAACGGCAACATCGGAGGGGTATGGCTACACCTTC CASRTATSEGYGYTF
TRBJ1-2 TRBV7-2 . few TGTGCCAGCAGCCCGGGGGGGTGGAGTGGCTACACCTTC CASSPGGWSGYTF
TRBJ2-1 TRBV12-3/TRBV12-4 . few TGTGCCAGCAGCAATAGGGAGACCTACAATGAGCAGTTCTTC CASSNRETYNEQFF
TRBJ2-3 TRBV4-3 . . TGCGCCAGCAGCCAAGATGGGACGGGGGGCACAGATACGCAGTATTTT CASSQDGTGGTDTQYF
TRBJ2-7 TRBV10-2 TRBD1 few TGCGCCAGCAGATCAGGGGGAGCCTACGAGCAGTACTTC CASRSGGAYEQYF
TRBJ2-7 TRBV7-2 TRBD2 . TGTGCCAGCAGCCCCCGGGAGGTCTACGAGCAGTACTTC CASSPREVYEQYF
TRBJ1-6 TRBV5-1 . few TGCGCCAGCAGCTTGGTGGGGGAGGTCGGATCACCCCTCCACTTT CASSLVGEVGSPLHF
TRBJ2-1 TRBV20-1 TRBD2 . TGCAGTGCCCTAGCGGGGGGCACCTACAATGAGCAGTTCTTC CSALAGGTYNEQFF
TRBJ1-1 TRBV24-1 TRBD1 . TGTGCCACCAGTGACGCCACCGGGACAGGGGGACCTAACACTGAAGCTTTCTTT CATSDATGTGGPNTEAFF
TRBJ2-1 TRBV25-1 . . TGTGCCAGCAGTGAATCAAGGGCAGGGGACAATGAGCAGTTCTTC CASSESRAGDNEQFF
TRBJ2-5 TRBV7-3 TRBD1 . TGTGCCAGCAGCTTAAGCCAGACAGGGAGAAAAGAGACCCAGTACTTC CASSLSQTGRKETQYF
TRBJ1-5 TRBV4-3 TRBD1 few TGCGCCAGCAGCCAAGATATGACAGGGGGACAGCCCCAGCATTTT CASSQDMTGGQPQHF
TRBJ2-3 TRBV5-6 . few TGTGCCAGCAGCTCCCAGTTCGGCCAGGCGTCCGTTAGCACAGATACGCAGTATTTT CASSSQFGQASVSTDTQYF
TRBJ1-1 TRBV18 TRBD1 . TGTGCCAGCTCACCGAGGACAGGGGAAGCTTTCTTT CASSPRTGEAFF
TRBJ1-6 TRBV3-1 . . TGTGCCAGCAGCCAAGGTGCCGGGGGTTCACCCCTCCACTTT CASSQGAGGSPLHF
TRBJ2-2 TRBV6-1 . few TGTGCCGGATCCGACAGGCCTTCCGGGGAGCTGTTTTTT CAGSDRPSGELFF
TRBJ1-1 TRBV6-1 . . TGTGCCAGCAGTGAACAGGGTTATTGGGTTTCCACTGAAGCTTTCTTT CASSEQGYWVSTEAFF
TRBJ1-2 TRBV4-1 . . TGCGCCAGCAGCCAAGATGATGCAGAACAGACTATCTATGGCTACACCTTC CASSQDDAEQTIYGYTF
TRBJ2-7 TRBV20-1 . . TGCAGTGCTAGTATGATGGAGGGGAGAGGGGGGGCAGACTACGAGCAGTACTTC CSASMMEGRGGADYEQYF
TRBJ2-1 TRBV20-1 TRBD1 many TGCAGTGCTAGAGGGACAGGGGGCTCCTACAATGAGCAGTTCTTC CSARGTGGSYNEQFF
TRBJ1-2 TRBV2 . few TGTGCCAGCAGGGTAGACTGGGGACCATCTAACTATGGCTACACCTTC CASRVDWGPSNYGYTF
TRBJ2-1 TRBV5-1 . few TGCGCCAGCGAGGACAGGAGGGCCAGCAATGAGCAGTTCTTC CASEDRRASNEQFF
TRBJ2-1 TRBV5-6 . few TGTGCCAGCAGCTCCCTTTCCTCCTACAATGAGCAGTTCTTC CASSSLSSYNEQFF
TRBJ2-5 TRBV5-1 TRBD1 few TGCGCCAGCAGCTTGTCCGGGACAGGGGAAGAGACCCAGTACTTC CASSLSGTGEETQYF
TRBJ1-4 TRBV4-3 . few TGCGCCAGCAGCCAAGAGTCAGGGCGAGAAAAACTGTTTTTT CASSQESGREKLFF
TRBJ1-2 TRBV27 . . TGTGCCAGCAGTTCTCTGAGATCAAACTATGGCTACACCTTC CASSSLRSNYGYTF
TRBJ2-3 TRBV28 . . TGTGCCAGCGTGTCGCCCGTGACTCCCGCGCAGTATTTT CASVSPVTPAQYF
TRBJ1-6 TRBV27 . few TGTGCCAGCAGTCGGTGGGCAGAGCCTAATTCACCCCTCCACTTT CASSRWAEPNSPLHF
TRBJ2-6 TRBV7-9 . few TGTGCCAGCAGCTCCTCGTTTAAGTACTCTGGGGCCAACGTCCTGACTTTC CASSSSFKYSGANVLTF
TRBJ2-5 TRBV28 TRBD2 few TGTGCCAGCAGTTTCTTCCTAGCGGGGGGGCTGAAGACCCAGTACTTC CASSFFLAGGLKTQYF
TRBJ1-5 TRBV4-1 . . TGCGCCAGCAGCCAAGAGTCGGTCTACCAGCCCCAGCATTTT CASSQESVYQPQHF
TRBJ1-1 TRBV6-2/TRBV6-3 . . TGTGCCAGCAGTTACGGTCTCCACATGGTTGAAGCTTTCTTT CASSYGLHMVEAFF
TRBJ2-6 TRBV18 . . TGTGCCAGCTCACCTCAGGGGGGTCCCGGGGCCAACGTCCTGACTTTC CASSPQGGPGANVLTF
TRBJ2-1 TRBV7-2 TRBD2 few TGTGCCAGCAGCACCGGACTAGCGGTGGTGTTCTTC CASSTGLAVVFF
TRBJ1-5 TRBV27 . . TGTGCCAGCAGTTCTCAGGGGTATAGCAATCAGCCCCAGCATTTT CASSSQGYSNQPQHF
TRBJ2-3 TRBV10-1 . few TGCGCCAGCAGTCCCCAGACGGGGGTCGGTACGCAGTATTTT CASSPQTGVGTQYF
TRBJ2-5 TRBV4-1 TRBD2 few TGCGCCAGCAGCAGAGGGACTAGCAAGTACTTC CASSRGTSKYF
TRBJ1-6 TRBV12-3/TRBV12-4 TRBD1 . TGTGCCAGCAGTAAAGGACAGGGGTCAAATTCACCCCTCCACTTT CASSKGQGSNSPLHF